This T cell receptor (beta chain) originates from a study of cytomegalovirus exposure and HLA in healthy donors. Study at large: A previous analysis identified 95 million to 140 million unique TCR beta sequences derived from approximately 190 million T cells. Falling in the Caucasian-associated ancestry cluster were roughly 80% of approximately 410 genotyped donors. Notes on the study in general: It was shown in a later analysis that HLA-associated TCR beta chains were more clonally expanded than other, equally common chains. Association with HLA alleles at 0.05 false discovery rate was found for 15,000 or so TCR beta sequences in a later analysis.

This CDR3 has 13 amino acids. The trim removed 3 bases at V and 8 bases at J, leaving 6 bases unmatched. Germline V lookup: CDR1 KGHSH, CDR2 LQKENI. With 60 Vbeta and 13 Jbeta primers, the PCR was carried out. TCRdb's copy holds only in-frame clones and misses some; the assay was immunoSEQ multiplex PCR. Of approximately 160,000 clones detected, about 68% appear once; the ten largest clones hold around 1.4%. This clone came up a few times. Its antigen is as yet unknown. The chain is built from TRBV18 and TRBJ1-2; 7 positions match TRBD1. This clonotype was obtained from a man between 18 and 35 years old in good health and CMV-seronegative. Sequenced input: PBMCs. The CDR3 loop reads CASSPYTGEGYTF. The CDR3, as DNA: TGTGCCAGCTCACCCTATACAGGGGAAGGCTACACCTTC.